One sample yielded the 24 T cell receptor beta chains listed below, sequenced in a study of blood T cell repertoires in COVID-19. Method: immunoSEQ multiplex PCR; TCRdb's copy keeps in-frame clones and lacks some. The sample contains hundreds of thousands of clones, 80% to 90% of which appear only once. The specimen sequenced was PBMCs or T cells enriched from blood (not recorded which). The receptors were sampled from a man aged 25-45 years who had recovered from COVID-19.

CDR3 DNA sequence: TGTGCCAGCAGTTACTCGCCGGGACAGGGGGTAGAGACCCAGTACTTC. The encoded protein is CASSYSPGQGVETQYF. The V and J genes are TRBV6-5 and TRBJ2-5; 11 nucleotides match TRBD1. Germline-derived CDR1 and CDR2 are MNHEY and SVGAGI. The V segment lost 0 bases and the J segment 4 bases; nucleotides outside the gene matches: 4. There are 16 residues in the CDR3.

CDR3 loop: CASSKPIPDDRGTGYEQYF. The DNA of the CDR3 is TGTGCCAGCAGCAAACCCATCCCGGACGACAGGGGGACCGGGTACGAGCAGTACTTC. The chain combines TRBV21-1 with TRBJ2-7; TRBD1 is the table's D call and was not checked against the DNA. TRBV21-1 is a known pseudogene. The CDR3 is 19 residues long.

The rearrangement uses TRBV28 and TRBJ1-2, with D maybe TRBD1 (5 bases). Between the trimmed V and J ends, which lost 2 bases and 4 bases, there was a span of 11 bases. Per the germline V gene, CDR1 is MDHEN and CDR2 is SYDVKM. The CDR3 has 14 residues. Written as DNA, the CDR3 is TGTGCCAGCAGTTTACTCAGAAGGGGCTATGGCTACACCTTC. The encoded protein is CASSLLRRGYGYTF.

The gene calls are TRBV27 and TRBJ2-3, with D possibly TRBD2 on 6 matching bases. This CDR3 contains 16 residues. V lost 3 bases to trimming and J lost 7 bases, with 20 bases between them. Germline CDR1 is MNHEY and CDR2 is SMNVEV (reference sequence). CDR3 coding DNA: TGTGCCAGCAGTTTCAAGGAGGGCTTGAGGGGATATACGCAGTATTTT. This translates into CASSFKEGLRGYTQYF.

V gene TRBV28 combines with J gene TRBJ1-2; D may be TRBD1 (6 bases). The CDR3 is made up of 16 amino acids. Germline loops: CDR1 MDHEN, CDR2 SYDVKM. V was trimmed by 6 bases and J by 4 bases, leaving 21 bases between them. CDR3 DNA: TGTGCCAGCAGAGCGCACGTAGGGGGATCGGGCTATGGCTACACCTTC. As protein: CASRAHVGGSGYGYTF.

The chain joins TRBV28 to TRBJ2-3; D possibly corresponds to TRBD2 (6 bases). The CDR3 runs 15 residues. Germline V gene sequence: CDR1 MDHEN, CDR2 SYDVKM. Trimming shortened V by 7 bases and J by 0 bases, and 14 bases separated the two germline ends. The chain's CDR3 is CASTRGGTSTDTQYF. In nucleotides, the CDR3 is TGTGCCAGCACCAGAGGCGGGACTAGCACAGATACGCAGTATTTT.

J is TRBJ1-3 and V is TRBV12-5; a possible D gene is TRBD1 (6 bases). The V gene lost 1 base and the J gene lost 4 bases, with 11 bases spanning the gap. This CDR3 has 15 amino acids. Germline V gene lookup returns CDR1 LGHNT and CDR2 FRNRAP. The CDR3 loop reads CASGLGGPLGNTIYF. In DNA, the CDR3 is TGTGCTAGTGGTTTGGGGGGGCCGTTAGGAAACACCATATATTTT.

CDR3 nucleotides: TGCGCCACAGGAACAGAGTACAATGAGCAGTTCTTC. Translation: CATGTEYNEQFF. The V gene is TRBV5-1, the J gene TRBJ2-1; D unclear. CDR1 SGHRS and CDR2 YFSETQ come from the germline V gene. This CDR3 comprises 12 residues. Deletions cut 9 bases from V and 4 bases from J, with 11 bases between.

The V gene is TRBV3-1 (or the pseudogene TRBV3-2), the J gene TRBJ1-5; the D is unclear. CDR1 is LGHDT, CDR2 YNNKEL, per germline (reference sequence). With 5 bases removed from V and 1 base from J, the gap between germline ends came to 12 bases. CDR3 size: 15 residues. The DNA of the CDR3 is TGTGCCAGCAGCATAGATACCACCAGCAATCAGCCCCAGCATTTT. Its translation is CASSIDTTSNQPQHF.

The chain has TRBV10-3 and TRBJ1-2; 7 positions agree with TRBD1. V trimming: 6 bases; J trimming: 10 bases; junction bases outside the gene matches: 11. The CDR3 is made up of 13 amino acids. Germline CDR1 reads ENHRY; CDR2 reads SYGVKD. The CDR3 region has the DNA TGTGCCATCAGGGGAGTTGAGGGGGCGAACTACACCTTC. Translating gives CAIRGVEGANYTF.

V usage is TRBV30 and J usage is TRBJ1-1; 8 bases fit TRBD1. V shed 3 bases and J 6 bases; nucleotides not matched to a gene: 6. From germline, CDR1 is GTSNPN and CDR2 SVGIG (reference sequence). The CDR3 length is 13 residues. As DNA, the CDR3 is TGTGCCTGGAGCCAGGACAGGGCTGCTGAAGCTTTCTTT. Residues: CAWSQDRAAEAFF.

This clone came up a few times. V usage is TRBV6-5 and J usage is TRBJ2-1; D unresolved. Deletions cut 0 bases from V and 9 bases from J, with 6 bases between. Germline V CDR1 and CDR2: MNHEY, SVGAGI. The CDR3 has 12 residues. The CDR3 sequence: CASSYSRGEQFF. CDR3 bases: TGTGCCAGCAGTTACTCCCGCGGTGAGCAGTTCTTC.

The chain employs TRBV9 and TRBJ1-1; 11 nucleotides line up with TRBD1. The CDR3 is made up of 17 amino acids. J lost 5 bases, V lost 4 bases, and 13 bases had no gene match. The germline CDR1 and CDR2 sequences are SGDLS and YYNGEE. DNA of the CDR3: TGTGCCAGCAGCACCAACCCACCGGGACAGGGGGGAACTGAAGCTTTCTTT. It translates to CASSTNPPGQGGTEAFF.

V is TRBV27 and J is TRBJ2-3; maybe TRBD2 (7 bases). V was cut by 6 bases and J by 2 bases, with 18 bases left in between. CDR1 is MNHEY, CDR2 SMNVEV, per germline (reference sequence). This CDR3 spans 16 amino acids. CDR3 region: CASRTLGGAYTDTQYF. Here the CDR3 DNA reads TGTGCCAGCAGGACCTTGGGGGGGGCATACACAGATACGCAGTATTTT.

The rearrangement uses TRBV27 and TRBJ1-5; weak D call: TRBD1 (5 bases). The germline V gene encodes CDR1 MNHEY and CDR2 SMNVEV (reference sequence). There are 14 residues in the CDR3. Trimming stripped 9 bases from V and 4 bases from J, with 16 bases between. The CDR3 loop is CASGGEGLNQPQHF. CDR3 nucleotide sequence: TGTGCCAGTGGGGGGGAGGGGTTAAATCAGCCCCAGCATTTT.

CDR3 sequence (DNA): TGTGCCAGCAGCCAAGCGGACAGAATTGATCAGCCCCAGCATTTT. Translating it yields CASSQADRIDQPQHF. V and J are TRBV4-2 and TRBJ1-5, with a weak D call TRBD1 (6 bases). Trimming removed 1 base at V and 5 bases at J, with 12 bases between. The germline V gene has CDR1 LGHNA and CDR2 YNFKEQ. This CDR3 is 15 amino acids long.

The chain links TRBV28 to TRBJ1-1; D gene ambiguous. V was shortened by 5 bases and J by 8 bases, with 12 bases between the two germline ends. Germline values: CDR1 MDHEN, CDR2 SYDVKM. The CDR3 has 12 residues. Here the CDR3 reads CASSPEVPEAFF. CDR3 nucleotide sequence: TGTGCCAGCAGTCCCGAGGTACCAGAAGCTTTCTTT. The full variable domain, completed using reference TRBV28 and TRBJ1-1, is DVKVTQSSRYLVKRTGEKVFLECVQDMDHENMFWYRQDPGLGLRLIYFSYDVKMKEKGDIPEGYSVSREKKERFSLILESASTNQTSMYLCASSPEVPEAFFGQGTRLTVV.

The chain joins TRBV30 to TRBJ1-1; TRBD1 might be the D (6 bases). Trimming removed 3 bases at V and 10 bases at J, with 18 bases between. This CDR3 region has 13 residues. The germline gives CDR1 GTSNPN, CDR2 SVGIG (reference sequence). The CDR3 loop reads CAWREPGTSRAFF. Written as DNA, the CDR3 is TGTGCCTGGAGAGAACCCGGGACATCGCGAGCTTTCTTT.

The chain recombines TRBV7-9 with TRBJ2-3, with no clear D. Between the trimmed V and J ends, which lost 0 bases and 2 bases, there was a span of 3 bases. Germline V gene data show CDR1 as SEHNR and CDR2 as FQNEAQ (reference sequence). The CDR3 has 13 amino acids. The CDR3 loop reads CASSLAYTDTQYF. The CDR3 DNA follows: TGTGCCAGCAGCTTAGCTTACACAGATACGCAGTATTTT.

This sequence joins TRBV3-1 (or the pseudogene TRBV3-2) and TRBJ1-6; possible D gene TRBD1, 5 bases. The CDR3 length is 14 residues. The V gene lost 0 bases and the J gene lost 10 bases, with 10 bases spanning the gap. CDR1 is LGHDT and CDR2 is YNNKEL in the germline V gene (reference sequence). In DNA form, the CDR3 reads TGTGCCAGCAGCCAAGACAGCCCAGGGTCACCCCTCCACTTT. Translating it yields CASSQDSPGSPLHF.

This chain connects TRBV30 to TRBJ2-2, with D perhaps TRBD2 (6 bases). The V and J ends lost 4 bases and 2 bases respectively, with 11 bases between them. Germline V CDR1 and CDR2: GTSNPN, SVGIG (reference sequence). This CDR3 is 14 amino acids long. CDR3 sequence (DNA): TGTGCCTGGACGGGGGAGGTTAACACCGGGGAGCTGTTTTTT. This sequence encodes CAWTGEVNTGELFF. The complete variable domain, with remaining parts taken from reference TRBV30 and TRBJ2-2, reads SQTIHQWPATLVQPVGSPLSLECTVEGTSNPNLYWYRQAAGRGLQLLFYSVGIGQISSEVPQNLSASRPQDRQFILSSKKLLLSDSGFYLCAWTGEVNTGELFFGEGSRLTVL.

This chain uses TRBV6-5 with TRBJ2-1, with D possibly matching TRBD1 (6 bases). Germline CDR1 MNHEY, CDR2 SVGAGI. This CDR3 is built from 14 residues. The germline V and J ends were trimmed by 3 bases and 4 bases, with 10 bases remaining between them. The DNA of the CDR3 is TGTGCCAGCAGTTATATACAGGGTTACAATGAGCAGTTCTTC. It yields the protein CASSYIQGYNEQFF.

V is TRBV25-1 and J is TRBJ1-2; tentative D call: TRBD1 (6 bases). Germline loops: CDR1 MGHDK, CDR2 SYGVNS. Trimming stripped 8 bases from V and 5 bases from J, with 15 bases between. The CDR3 runs to 13 residues. CDR3 DNA: TGTGCCAGCGAGGATGACAGGAGATATGGCTACACCTTC. It encodes CASEDDRRYGYTF.

The J gene is TRBJ2-7, the V gene TRBV6-5; TRBD2 aligns across 8 bases. Germline loops: CDR1 MNHEY, CDR2 SVGAGI. J lost 3 bases, V lost 5 bases, and 6 bases had no gene match. The CDR3 has 14 amino acids. CDR3 bases: TGTGCCAGCAGTCCCGGGACTAGAATCTACGAGCAGTACTTC. This sequence encodes CASSPGTRIYEQYF.